This T cell receptor beta chain was observed in a study of metastatic and nonmetastatic thyroid tumors. The overall study: Comparison of repertoires was carried out across blood and tumor or nodule tissue from malignant and benign thyroid patients.

The table lists this clone with many counts. Its specificity is not known. The sample holds other DNA sequences that translate to the same CDR3. Per the study methods: Using the CDR3 differences seen across clinicopathological groups, the authors built a distant-metastasis classifier for papillary thyroid cancer, which was meant to discriminate distant-metastatic patients. MiXCR was used by TCRdb to re-call the PCR reads. The V and J calls and clone size are TCRdb's, not the authors'. The repertoire holds tens of thousands of clones, with around 13% as singletons. All patients reached thyroid surgery having received no treatment beforehand. The study, taken as a whole, reports: Reported TCR beta diversity, measured in blood and tumor, was significantly higher for malignant thyroid tumors than for benign nodules.

What was sequenced was blood. The receptor was derived from a female donor with papillary thyroid cancer or a benign thyroid nodule (not recorded which). Some clones in this sample may be carry-over from other donors' samples.

The CDR3 protein is CAISGGTAGVGELFF. The CDR3 nucleotides are TGTGCCATCAGCGGAGGGACCGCGGGAGTTGGGGAGCTGTTTTTT. This chain uses TRBV10-3 with TRBJ2-2; 7 positions match TRBD2. The J segment lost 8 bases and the V segment lost 6 bases, leaving 12 bases of the junction unmatched. This CDR3 is 15 amino acids long. Germline V gene sequence: CDR1 ENHRY, CDR2 SYGVKD.